The present T cell receptor (beta chain) was sequenced within a study of blood T cell repertoires in COVID-19. The J segment lost 1 base and the V segment lost 4 bases, leaving 7 bases of the junction unmatched. The CDR3 length is 15 residues. The germline V gene has CDR1 SGHNT and CDR2 YYREEE (reference sequence). The protocol was immunoSEQ multiplex PCR, while the TCRdb copy is restricted to in-frame clones and leaves out a portion. The sample lists hundreds of thousands of clones, approximately 85% occurring once. V is TRBV5-4 and J is TRBJ1-1; 7 nucleotides align to TRBD1. Sequencing input: PBMCs or T cells enriched from blood (not recorded which). The origin of this receptor is a woman in her forties or fifties with acute COVID-19. The CDR3 DNA sequence: TGTGCCAGCAGCAGGAGACAGGGCCAGAACACTGAAGCTTTCTTT. This sequence encodes CASSRRQGQNTEAFF. The full variable domain, completed using reference TRBV5-4 and TRBJ1-1, is ETGVTQSPTHLIKTRGQQVTLRCSSQSGHNTVSWYQQALGQGPQFIFQYYREEENGRGNFPPRFSGLQFPNYSSELNVNALELDDSALYLCASSRRQGQNTEAFFGQGTRLTVV.